One T cell receptor (beta chain) is described in this entry. Its antigen remains unknown. The sample is drawn from a study of cytomegalovirus exposure and HLA in healthy donors. Study summary: The use of the same platform for the 110 or so validation repertoires and the roughly 730 first-cohort repertoires was reported by a later analysis. Regarding the study as a whole: Diagnosis of cytomegalovirus status made by the classifier reportedly showed high specificity and sensitivity.

Germline V gene sequence: CDR1 SEHNR, CDR2 FQNEAQ (reference sequence). The CDR3 length is 15 residues. With 3 bases clipped from V and 4 bases from J, the junction kept 8 bases outside the gene matches. The method was immunoSEQ multiplex PCR; TCRdb's version includes in-frame clones alone and lacks a portion of them. Among about 360,000 clones listed, 86% were seen once. The origin of this receptor is a woman under 30 in good health and CMV-seronegative. Material: PBMCs. The chain uses TRBV7-9 and TRBJ1-2, with TRBD1 identical over 7 bases. CDR3 loop: CASSFGDSGPYGYTF. CDR3 DNA: TGTGCCAGCAGCTTTGGGGACAGCGGACCCTATGGCTACACCTTC.